The clone carrying this T cell receptor beta chain was observed a handful of times. Its antigen is as yet unknown. This sample was included in a study of early T cells in non-severe SARS-CoV-2 infection. About the research overall: Sequencing was performed on bulk RNA from unsorted whole blood, leaving chains unpaired.

Points from the study as a whole: Matching results from VDJdb favored anti-spike CD8 responses, leaving private and CD4 specificities undetected.

This CDR3 spans 13 amino acids. Per the germline V gene, CDR1 is SGHTA and CDR2 is FQGNSA. V shed 5 bases, J shed 6 bases, and the junction held 5 bases outside the gene matches. TCRdb used MiXCR to reprocess the 5' RACE reads, holding one entry per CDR3 protein. The sample holds over 25,000 distinct CDR3 sequences, 5% to 5.5% seen once. Specimen: whole blood. The source is an adult who was a healthcare worker with PCR-confirmed SARS-CoV-2 infection or an uninfected control (not recorded which). This sequence joins TRBV7-2 and TRBJ1-2, with TRBD1 matching 8 bases. This CDR3 is CASSRDRGDGYTF. The CDR3 nucleotides are TGTGCCAGCAGCCGAGACAGGGGAGATGGCTACACCTTC.